The 3 T cell receptor beta chains below were found in one sample sequenced in a study of T-cell reconstitution after alpha-beta-depleted transplantation in children. The TCRbeta library was prepared with unique molecular identifiers. One entry per CDR3 protein results from TCRdb running MiXCR on the PCR reads. There are around 580,000 distinct CDR3 sequences in the sample; more than 20% occur only once, and 13% to 15% lies in the top ten. This sample comprised PBMCs, mostly from graft donor cells, obtained 360 days after TCRalphabeta/CD19-depleted stem cell transplant. The receptors were gathered from a boy in the first two years of life who had a stem cell transplant for acute myeloid leukemia, so the T cells may come from the graft donor.

This clonotype was detected ten times or more. The chain combines TRBV4-3 with TRBJ2-3; D perhaps matches TRBD2 (6 bases). Germline V lookup: CDR1 LGHNA, CDR2 YSLEER. This CDR3 contains 15 residues. V was clipped by 1 base and J by 8 bases, with 16 bases between them. The CDR3 loop reads CASSQVPGGRGTQYF. The CDR3 DNA follows: TGCGCCAGCAGCCAAGTCCCCGGGGGAAGAGGTACGCAGTATTTT.

This clonotype was counted ten times or more. The rearrangement uses TRBV6-5 and TRBJ1-4; 7 nucleotides agree with TRBD1. Germline V gene sequence: CDR1 MNHEY, CDR2 SVGAGI. CDR3 length equals 16 residues. Trimming cost V 3 bases and J 8 bases; bases outside gene matches: 12. This chain's CDR3 is CASSYIPHRGREKLFF. The CDR3, as DNA: TGTGCCAGCAGTTATATTCCACACAGGGGCCGGGAAAAACTGTTTTTT.

The V call is TRBV11-1, the J call TRBJ1-2; the D is unclear. The CDR3 contains 14 residues. V lost 5 bases, J lost 4 bases, and 14 bases lay in between. The V gene's germline CDR1 is SGHAT and CDR2 FQDESV (reference sequence). CDR3: CASSLKENLYGYTF. The CDR3 coding sequence is TGTGCCAGCAGCCTAAAGGAGAACCTCTATGGCTACACCTTC.